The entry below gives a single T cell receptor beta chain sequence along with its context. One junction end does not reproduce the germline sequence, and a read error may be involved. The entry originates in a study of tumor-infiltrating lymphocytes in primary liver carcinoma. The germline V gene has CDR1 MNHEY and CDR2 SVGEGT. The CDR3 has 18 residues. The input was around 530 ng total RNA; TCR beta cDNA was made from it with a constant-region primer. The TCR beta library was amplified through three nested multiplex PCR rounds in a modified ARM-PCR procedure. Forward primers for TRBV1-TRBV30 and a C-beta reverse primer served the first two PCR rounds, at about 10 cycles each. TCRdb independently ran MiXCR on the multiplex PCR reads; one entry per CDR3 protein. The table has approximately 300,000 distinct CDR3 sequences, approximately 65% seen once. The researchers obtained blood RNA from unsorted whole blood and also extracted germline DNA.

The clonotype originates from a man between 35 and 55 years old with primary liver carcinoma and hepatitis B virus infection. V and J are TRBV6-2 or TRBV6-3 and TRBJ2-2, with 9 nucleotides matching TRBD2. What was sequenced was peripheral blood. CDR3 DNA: TGTGCCGGCAGTCACTCCCCTAGCGGGAAAGCGAACACCGGGGAGCTGTTTTTT. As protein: CAGSHSPSGKANTGELFF.